The clone carrying this T cell receptor beta chain was picked up many times. Preparation of the TCRbeta library was carried out with unique molecular identifiers. MiXCR, run by TCRdb on the PCR reads, gives a single entry per CDR3 protein. The top ten clones hold about 9.4% of a sample with more than 250,000 distinct CDR3 sequences, 9.9% of them seen once. This sample was included in a study of T-cell reconstitution after alpha-beta-depleted transplantation in children. The receptor comes from a human donor who donated a stem cell graft to a child with SCID. Here the sequenced sample was PBMCs from the stem cell graft donor, taken from the stem cell graft.

Here the CDR3 reads CASTDLMNTEAFF. In nucleotides, the CDR3 is TGCGCCAGCACTGATCTCATGAACACTGAAGCTTTCTTT. This rearrangement joins TRBV5-1 to TRBJ1-1; no definite D call. This CDR3 is built from 13 residues. Trimming pared 6 bases from V and 0 bases from J, leaving 9 bases between. Per the germline V gene, CDR1 is SGHRS and CDR2 is YFSETQ.